The rows below give T cell receptor beta chains drawn from one sample of a study of blood T cells in healthy people across ages. TCRdb ran MiXCR on the 5' RACE reads and lists one entry per CDR3 protein. This table has some 700,000 distinct CDR3 sequences, 22% appearing once. Sequences were obtained from blood. These receptors originate from a man between 65 and 85 years old in good health. Both conserved end residues are part of each CDR3. The D gene is left open where the match is weak. Not all rows give a size; the values are once, few, many and, for expanded clones, a class.

clone_size j_call d_call v_call cdr3_nt cdr3_aa
- TRBJ2-3 - TRBV7-3 TGTGCCAGCAGCTTAGGTCTAGCGTACGATACGCAGTATTTT CASSLGLAYDTQYF
few TRBJ1-1 - TRBV5-1 TGCGCCAGCAGCTTGGAGCAAGGGGTTACTGAAGCTTTCTTT CASSLEQGVTEAFF
- TRBJ1-4 TRBD1 TRBV5-1 TGCGCCAGCAGCTTTGGACAGGGGGGTCCGGAAAAACTGTTTTTT CASSFGQGGPEKLFF
many TRBJ1-1 - TRBV12-3/TRBV12-4 TGTGCCAGCAGTAGGGGGAACACTGAAGCTTTCTTT CASSRGNTEAFF
few TRBJ2-3 TRBD1 TRBV24-1 TGTGCCACCAGTGATCAGGGGGCCCGGACAGATACGCAGTATTTT CATSDQGARTDTQYF
few TRBJ1-1 - TRBV9 TGTGCCAGCAGCGTACAGGGGTCCTCCTACACTGAAGCTTTCTTT CASSVQGSSYTEAFF
- TRBJ2-5 TRBD2 TRBV29-1 TGCAGCGGCCGACGTAGCGGGAGGCTAGAGACCCAGTACTTC CSGRRSGRLETQYF
few TRBJ1-1 - TRBV5-1 TGCGCCAGCAGCTTGGCCAGGGTGGGCACTGAAGCTTTCTTT CASSLARVGTEAFF
few TRBJ1-4 - TRBV6-2/TRBV6-3 TGTGCCAGCGGAGGCGGCGATGAACTGTTTTTT CASGGGDELFF
- TRBJ2-2 - TRBV7-9 TGTGCCAGCAGCTTAACCCAGGGGAACACCGGGGAGCTGTTTTTT CASSLTQGNTGELFF
- TRBJ2-5 - TRBV7-2 TGTGCCGGCAGCTTAGAGTCACGAGAGACCCAGTACTTC CAGSLESRETQYF
few TRBJ2-2 TRBD1 TRBV9 TGTGCCAGCAGCGGAAGTGACAGGGTCGGGAACACCGGGGAGCTGTTTTTT CASSGSDRVGNTGELFF
few TRBJ2-2 - TRBV12-3/TRBV12-4 TGTGCCAGCAGTTTCGGACACCAAGCTGGGGAGCTGTTTTTT CASSFGHQAGELFF
- TRBJ1-1 - TRBV7-9 TGTGCCAGCAGCTTACAGTTGGCCACTGAAGCTTTCTTT CASSLQLATEAFF
few TRBJ1-5 - TRBV7-2 TGTGCCAGCAGCTTAGCGATTGGAGAGGATCAGCCCCAGCATTTT CASSLAIGEDQPQHF
- TRBJ2-1 - TRBV20-1 TGCAGTGCTAGGGGGATGACCGGGACTTTCTATGAGCAGTTCTTC CSARGMTGTFYEQFF
few TRBJ1-2 - TRBV14 TGTGCCAGCAGCCAAGGTTGGGAGGGGACGCTTTATGGCTGCACCTTC CASSQGWEGTLYGCTF
few TRBJ1-3 - TRBV5-1 TGCGCCAGCAGCTCATCGACATGGGGAAACACCATATATTTT CASSSSTWGNTIYF
- TRBJ2-1 TRBD2 TRBV7-2 TGTGCCAGCAGCTTCCGTAGGGGAGCGGGAGGGAATGAGCAGTTCTTC CASSFRRGAGGNEQFF
- TRBJ1-3 - TRBV5-1 TGCGCCAGCAGCTTGGGGGTCGGGACGACCTCTGGAAACACCATATATTTT CASSLGVGTTSGNTIYF
few TRBJ2-7 - TRBV20-1 TGCAGTGCTAGAGATAGCCAGTCCTACGAGCAGTACTTC CSARDSQSYEQYF
few TRBJ1-5 - TRBV20-1 TGCAGTGCTAGCCACCCCAATCAGCCCCAGCATTTT CSASHPNQPQHF
few TRBJ1-2 - TRBV20-1 TGCAGTGCTAGAGATCATTCCAGATACTATGGCTACACCTTC CSARDHSRYYGYTF
few TRBJ2-5 TRBD2 TRBV28 TGTGCCAGCAGTTTATTGACTAGCGGACAAGAGACCCAGTACTTC CASSLLTSGQETQYF
few TRBJ2-3 TRBD2 TRBV20-1 TGCAGTGCTAGACGGCGGGGGTACACAGATACGCAGTATTTT CSARRRGYTDTQYF
many TRBJ2-2 TRBD1 TRBV5-1 TGCGCCAGCAGCCCCGGGACAGCCACCGGGGAGCTGTTTTTT CASSPGTATGELFF
few TRBJ1-2 - TRBV7-9 TGTGCCAGCAGCAACCTCGACCCTTATGGCTACACCTTC CASSNLDPYGYTF
- TRBJ2-3 - TRBV4-3 TGCGCCAGCAGCCAAGAACTACCCACAGATACGCAGTATTTT CASSQELPTDTQYF
few TRBJ1-1 - TRBV12-3/TRBV12-4 TGTGCCAGCACCGTCGCCTCGACGAAGAAAACTTTCTTT CASTVASTKKTFF
- TRBJ1-5 - TRBV7-2 TGTGCCAGCAGCTTAGAGATGGGGTACTCCGCCAATCAGCCCCAGCATTTT CASSLEMGYSANQPQHF
few TRBJ2-4 - TRBV7-8 TGTGCCAGCAGCATTCGCAGGGAGCAAAACATTCAGTACTTC CASSIRREQNIQYF
few TRBJ2-2 - TRBV11-2 TGTGCCAGCAGCTATGACAGGCAGAACACCGGGGAGCTGTTTTTT CASSYDRQNTGELFF
- TRBJ2-1 TRBD2 TRBV7-6 TGTGCCAGCACTGGCGGGGGGGCAAATGAGCAGTTCTTC CASTGGGANEQFF
few TRBJ2-3 - TRBV12-3/TRBV12-4 TGTGCCAGCACTTACCACACAGATACGCAGTATTTT CASTYHTDTQYF
few TRBJ2-1 - TRBV29-1 TGCAGCGTTTGGAGGAATTTCGAGCAGTTCTTC CSVWRNFEQFF
few TRBJ2-1 - TRBV7-9 TGTGCCAGCAGCTTCCCCGGGCCTTACAATGAGCAGTTCTTC CASSFPGPYNEQFF
- TRBJ1-2 - TRBV29-1 TGCAGCGTTCGGGGAGGTAATGGCTACACCTTC CSVRGGNGYTF
many TRBJ2-1 TRBD2 TRBV20-1 TGCAGTGCCGCGGAGAGCGGGGCTTATGAGCAGTTCTTC CSAAESGAYEQFF
many TRBJ1-2 - TRBV20-1 TGCAGTGCTAGACCGCCAGGGGAGGTTGGCTACACCTTC CSARPPGEVGYTF
few TRBJ2-2 - TRBV29-1 TGCAGCGTTGGTTCTCAGGGACACACCGGGGAGCTGTTTTTT CSVGSQGHTGELFF
few TRBJ2-3 TRBD2 TRBV20-1 TGCAGTGCTACCCCGACTAGCGGGAACACAGATACGCAGTATTTT CSATPTSGNTDTQYF
many TRBJ1-2 - TRBV29-1 TGCAGCGTTGAGCGGGACCTACTTAACTATGGCTACACCTTC CSVERDLLNYGYTF
- TRBJ2-5 - TRBV4-2 TGTGCCAGCGGACCGCCACAGGGTACAGGGGAGACCCAGTACTTC CASGPPQGTGETQYF